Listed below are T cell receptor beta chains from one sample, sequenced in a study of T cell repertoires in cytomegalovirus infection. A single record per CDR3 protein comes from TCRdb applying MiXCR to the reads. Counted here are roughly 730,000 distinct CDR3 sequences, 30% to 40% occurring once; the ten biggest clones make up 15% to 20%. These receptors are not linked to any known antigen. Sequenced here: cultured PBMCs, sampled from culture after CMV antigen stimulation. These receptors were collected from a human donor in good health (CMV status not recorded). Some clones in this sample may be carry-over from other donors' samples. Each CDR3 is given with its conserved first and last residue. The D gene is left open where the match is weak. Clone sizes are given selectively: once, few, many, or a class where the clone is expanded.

CASSLVSEQYF	TGTGCCAGCAGCTTAGTCTCCGAGCAGTACTTC	many	11	TRBJ2-7	-	TRBV11-2
CASSLAGAGTYEQYF	TGTGCCAGCAGCTTAGCGGGGGCTGGGACCTACGAGCAGTACTTC	-	15	TRBJ2-7	-	TRBV7-2
CASSPGGAGVEKLFF	TGTGCCAGCAGCCCAGGGGGAGCAGGGGTAGAAAAACTGTTTTTT	few	15	TRBJ1-4	TRBD1	TRBV7-2
CASSRPGGAGNTGELFF	TGTGCCAGCAGCCGCCCCGGTGGAGCGGGGAACACCGGGGAGCTGTTTTTT	few	17	TRBJ2-2	-	TRBV7-2
CASSQVSGQSNYGYTF	TGCGCCAGCAGCCAAGTCTCGGGACAGTCAAACTATGGCTACACCTTC	-	16	TRBJ1-2	TRBD1	TRBV4-1
CASSEANVRGDEKLFF	TGTGCCAGCAGTGAAGCAAACGTCCGGGGGGATGAAAAACTGTTTTTT	-	16	TRBJ1-4	-	TRBV6-1
CASSSPYNEQFF	TGTGCCAGCAGCTCCCCGTACAATGAGCAGTTCTTC	many	12	TRBJ2-1	-	TRBV7-2
CASSLRSGLPTYNEQFF	TGTGCCAGCAGTTTAAGGTCGGGACTACCTACTTACAATGAGCAGTTCTTC	few	17	TRBJ2-1	TRBD2	TRBV7-2
CASSASGNVYEQYF	TGTGCCAGCAGCGCTAGCGGGAATGTCTACGAGCAGTACTTC	-	14	TRBJ2-7	TRBD2	TRBV9
CASSDRAGETQYF	TGTGCCAGCAGCGACAGGGCCGGAGAGACCCAGTACTTC	-	13	TRBJ2-5	TRBD1	TRBV27
CASSRGDSHNEQFF	TGTGCCAGCAGCCGCGGGGACAGCCACAATGAGCAGTTCTTC	-	14	TRBJ2-1	-	TRBV7-9
CASSQGGVNYGYTF	TGCGCCAGCAGCCAAGGGGGGGTTAACTATGGCTACACCTTC	-	14	TRBJ1-2	-	TRBV4-3
CASSQESGNSYNEQFF	TGTGCCAGCAGCCAAGAGAGCGGTAACTCCTACAATGAGCAGTTCTTC	-	16	TRBJ2-1	-	TRBV3-1
CASSAGPYYEQYF	TGTGCCAGCTCAGCGGGACCCTACTACGAGCAGTACTTC	-	13	TRBJ2-7	-	TRBV18
CASSSTGTGVNEQYF	TGTGCCAGCAGCTCGACCGGGACAGGGGTTAACGAGCAGTACTTC	few	15	TRBJ2-7	TRBD1	TRBV7-9
CASSQVRGNTEAFF	TGTGCCAGCAGCCAAGTTCGAGGGAACACTGAAGCTTTCTTT	-	14	TRBJ1-1	-	TRBV4-2
CASSLVGVVGSPLHF	TGTGCCAGCAGCTTAGTCGGGGTGGTGGGCTCACCCCTCCACTTT	few	15	TRBJ1-6	-	TRBV7-2
CASSPLSGGATDTQYF	TGTGCCAGCAGCCCGCTCAGCGGGGGCGCGACAGATACGCAGTATTTT	many	16	TRBJ2-3	TRBD2	TRBV11-2
CASSLVGIDTQYF	TGTGCCAGCAGCTTAGTGGGGATAGATACGCAGTATTTT	many	13	TRBJ2-3	-	TRBV7-2
CASSDSIGTTNEKLFF	TGTGCCAGCAGTGACTCCATCGGGACAACTAATGAAAAACTGTTTTTT	many	16	TRBJ1-4	-	TRBV6-1
CASSYSGRTDTQYF	TGTGCCAGCAGCTATAGCGGGAGGACAGATACGCAGTATTTT	many	14	TRBJ2-3	TRBD2	TRBV7-8
CSAREGETQYF	TGCAGTGCTAGAGAGGGAGAGACCCAGTACTTC	-	11	TRBJ2-5	-	TRBV20-1
CASTPPWGSGRSYNEQFF	TGTGCCAGTACTCCCCCGTGGGGTAGCGGTCGCTCCTACAATGAGCAGTTCTTC	-	18	TRBJ2-1	-	TRBV19
CASNPLGLPYEQYF	TGTGCCAGCAACCCCCTGGGTCTTCCCTACGAGCAGTACTTC	few	14	TRBJ2-7	-	TRBV6-6
CASIQENSYEQYF	TGTGCCAGCATCCAGGAGAACTCCTACGAGCAGTACTTC	once	13	TRBJ2-7	-	TRBV6-1
CSAIGTIDEQFF	TGCAGTGCTATCGGGACGATAGATGAGCAGTTCTTC	-	12	TRBJ2-1	-	TRBV20-1
CASSEYSSPMSYTF	TGTGCCAGCAGTGAATACAGTTCCCCTATGAGCTACACCTTC	many	14	TRBJ1-2	-	TRBV6-1
CASSPRIESGYYTQYF	TGTGCCAGCAGCCCTCGTATAGAGAGCGGGTACTATACGCAGTATTTT	-	16	TRBJ2-3	-	TRBV27
CASSQGRGLGEQYF	TGTGCCAGCAGCCAAGGGCGCGGCCTCGGCGAGCAGTACTTC	few	14	TRBJ2-7	-	TRBV7-9
CASAGDGYEQYF	TGTGCTAGTGCAGGGGACGGCTACGAGCAGTACTTC	-	12	TRBJ2-7	-	TRBV12-5
CASSLASGFLYEQYF	TGTGCCAGCAGCTTGGCTAGCGGGTTTCTTTACGAGCAGTACTTC	-	15	TRBJ2-7	TRBD2	TRBV7-6
CASSPTREVGELFF	TGTGCCAGCAGCCCGACCAGGGAGGTCGGGGAGCTGTTTTTT	many	14	TRBJ2-2	-	TRBV7-2
CASSYDSAVTPLHF	TGTGCCAGCAGTTACGATTCAGCGGTGACACCCCTCCACTTT	-	14	TRBJ1-6	-	TRBV6-5
CASSHGTLSGNEQFF	TGTGCCAGTAGCCACGGGACACTGAGTGGTAATGAGCAGTTCTTC	-	15	TRBJ2-1	-	TRBV19
CASSPGGKEQFF	TGTGCCAGCAGCCCCGGAGGGAAGGAGCAGTTCTTC	-	12	TRBJ2-1	-	TRBV7-9
CASSRTSGGAPDTQYF	TGTGCCAGCAGTCGGACTAGCGGGGGTGCCCCGGATACGCAGTATTTT	-	16	TRBJ2-3	TRBD2	TRBV6-5
CASSPDPGTRGPQHF	TGTGCCAGCAGCCCAGACCCCGGGACGCGGGGGCCCCAGCATTTT	-	15	TRBJ1-5	-	TRBV5-4
CASSVRREETQYF	TGTGCCAGCAGCGTCAGAAGGGAGGAGACCCAGTACTTC	-	13	TRBJ2-5	-	TRBV3-1
CASSLEGTVQETQYF	TGTGCCAGCAGTTTAGAAGGGACAGTGCAAGAGACCCAGTACTTC	-	15	TRBJ2-5	TRBD1	TRBV12-3/TRBV12-4
CSARHPDSNQPQHF	TGCAGTGCTAGACACCCCGATAGCAATCAGCCCCAGCATTTT	-	14	TRBJ1-5	-	TRBV20-1
CASSSIAVTYEQYF	TGTGCCAGCAGCTCGATAGCGGTAACCTACGAGCAGTACTTC	few	14	TRBJ2-7	-	TRBV7-2
CATPKGAGPTYEQYF	TGTGCCACCCCGAAGGGAGCGGGACCAACCTACGAGCAGTACTTC	-	15	TRBJ2-7	TRBD2	TRBV6-1
CASSVERGGYNEQFF	TGTGCCAGCAGTGTTGAGCGGGGGGGATACAATGAGCAGTTCTTC	-	15	TRBJ2-1	TRBD2	TRBV2
CASTAETPYNEQFF	TGTGCCAGCACAGCCGAAACCCCCTACAATGAGCAGTTCTTC	few	14	TRBJ2-1	-	TRBV27
CASSVRVSTDTQYF	TGTGCCAGCAGCGTACGGGTTAGCACAGATACGCAGTATTTT	many	14	TRBJ2-3	-	TRBV7-2
CASSYNRGGVNSPLHF	TGTGCCAGCAGCTATAATAGGGGGGGTGTTAATTCACCCCTCCACTTT	few	16	TRBJ1-6	-	TRBV7-8
CASKKGSGYTF	TGTGCCAGCAAAAAGGGTTCTGGCTACACCTTC	-	11	TRBJ1-2	-	TRBV6-5
CASSLEGPPEQTQYF	TGCGCCAGCAGCTTGGAGGGACCCCCCGAGCAGACCCAGTACTTC	few	15	TRBJ2-5	-	TRBV5-1
CASSNGQGLNNSPLHF	TGTGCCAGCAGTAATGGGCAGGGCCTTAATAATTCACCCCTCCACTTT	-	16	TRBJ1-6	-	TRBV28
CASSSQGWGTEAFF	TGTGCCAGCAGCTCCCAGGGCTGGGGCACTGAAGCTTTCTTT	many	14	TRBJ1-1	-	TRBV7-2
CASSRYEGGGEQFF	TGCGCCAGCAGCCGTTACGAGGGAGGGGGCGAGCAGTTCTTC	many	14	TRBJ2-1	-	TRBV4-1
CSARVSGRVTDTQYF	TGCAGTGCTAGAGTTAGCGGGAGAGTCACAGATACGCAGTATTTT	few	15	TRBJ2-3	TRBD2	TRBV20-1
CASSHRNLAGATNEQFF	TGTGCCAGCAGTCACCGAAATCTAGCGGGAGCCACCAATGAGCAGTTCTTC	-	17	TRBJ2-1	TRBD2	TRBV6-1
CASSSIGLAAGGTQYF	TGTGCCAGCAGTTCTATTGGACTAGCGGCGGGGGGGACCCAGTACTTC	few	16	TRBJ2-5	TRBD2	TRBV7-2
CASSFDRADGYTF	TGTGCCAGCAGCTTCGACAGGGCGGATGGCTACACCTTC	many	13	TRBJ1-2	TRBD1	TRBV7-2
CASSQWGAQETQYF	TGTGCCAGCAGCCAATGGGGGGCTCAAGAGACCCAGTACTTC	few	14	TRBJ2-5	-	TRBV7-2
CASSLSGTGGDGYTF	TGTGCCAGCAGCTTATCCGGGACAGGAGGGGATGGCTACACCTTC	-	15	TRBJ1-2	TRBD1	TRBV7-2